This T cell receptor (beta chain) appears in the sequencing data of a study of T cells in narcolepsy. Regarding the study as a whole: HCRT-specific and TRIB2-specific autoreactive clonotypes appeared among same-patient CSF and blood CD4+ clonotypes. Autoreactive clonotypes reportedly recurred in blood of same and different patients, not controls.

As regards this clone: Antigen: not known. The DNA is left out, because the CDR3 cannot be placed on it with certainty; the CDR3 is given as TCRdb lists it.

The repertoire was sequenced with immunoSEQ multiplex PCR; TCRdb's copy has only in-frame clones and lacks some. This table has 30,000 to 35,000 clones, 75% to 90% appearing once. The germline CDR1 and CDR2 sequences are SGHTA and FQGTGA. Including both end residues, the CDR3 is 21 amino acids long. Material: CD45RA- memory CD4+ T cells from PBMCs. The source of this sequence is a human donor with narcolepsy. This rearrangement joins TRBV7-3 to TRBJ2-1; the table's D call TRBD2 went unverified against the DNA. The CDR3 sequence is CASSLMAFFGELGGSSNEQFF.